This TCR beta chain came from a study of cytomegalovirus exposure and HLA in healthy donors. Overall study context: An analysis done earlier identified 95 million to 140 million unique TCR beta sequences from approximately 170 million T cells. General observations from the study: In a later analysis, an Asian-associated ancestry cluster reportedly showed fewer N-insertions than the 666-donor mean. The HLA-A and HLA-B alleles of most subjects were reportedly predicted accurately from TCR beta sequences.

60 Vbeta and 13 Jbeta primers were used in PCR. The protocol was immunoSEQ multiplex PCR, while the TCRdb copy is restricted to in-frame clones and leaves out a portion. Here the sample spans fewer than 250,000 clones, roughly 77% being singletons. This CDR3 contains 13 residues. V lost 6 bases and J lost 5, with 13 bases in between. The germline CDR1 and CDR2 sequences are LNHDA and SQIVND (reference sequence). Remarks on this clone: Its antigen is as yet unknown.

All the people who gave samples were healthy bone marrow donors. This chain connects TRBV19 to TRBJ1-1, with D perhaps TRBD1 (6 bases). Sequencing was done on a sample of PBMCs. This TCR derives from a woman aged 25 to 45 in good health and CMV-seropositive. CDR3 in DNA: TGTGCCAGTAGGGAGAACAGGGCAACTGAAGCTTTCTTT. This sequence encodes CASRENRATEAFF.